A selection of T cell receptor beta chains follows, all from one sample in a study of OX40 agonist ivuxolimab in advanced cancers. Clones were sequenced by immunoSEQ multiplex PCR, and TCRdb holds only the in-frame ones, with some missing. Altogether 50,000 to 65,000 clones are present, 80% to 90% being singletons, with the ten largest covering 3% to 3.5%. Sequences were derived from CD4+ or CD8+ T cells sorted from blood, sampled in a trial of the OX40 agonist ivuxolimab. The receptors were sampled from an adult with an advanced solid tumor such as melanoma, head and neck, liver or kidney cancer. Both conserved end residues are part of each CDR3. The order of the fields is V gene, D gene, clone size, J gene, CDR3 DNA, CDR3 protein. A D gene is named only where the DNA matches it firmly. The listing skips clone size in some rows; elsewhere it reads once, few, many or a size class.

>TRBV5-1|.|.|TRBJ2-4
TGCGCCAGCAGCTTGACAGGGCCGCGGGAAAACATTCAGTACTTC
CASSLTGPRENIQYF
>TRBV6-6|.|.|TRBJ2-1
TGTGCCAGCAGGCCACAGGGGGCTGCTAGCGGGAATGAGCAGTTCTTC
CASRPQGAASGNEQFF
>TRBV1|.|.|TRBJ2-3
TGCACCAGCAGCCAGCGCGGACTAGCGGGAGAAAAAAATACGCAGTATTTT
CTSSQRGLAGEKNTQYF
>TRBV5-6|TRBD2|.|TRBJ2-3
TGTGCCAGCAGCTTGAGGCTAGCGGGTTGGGATACGCAGTATTTT
CASSLRLAGWDTQYF
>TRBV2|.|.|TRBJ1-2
TGTGCCAGCCGAGGGACTTTCTTAAACTATGGCTACACCTTC
CASRGTFLNYGYTF
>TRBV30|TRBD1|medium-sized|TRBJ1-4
TGTGCCTGGGACCAGGGGGCGCGTGAAAAACTGTTTTTT
CAWDQGAREKLFF
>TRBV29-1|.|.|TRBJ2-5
TGCAGCGTTGAAGCCCCAACCCAGGGTCGAGAGACCCAGTACTTC
CSVEAPTQGRETQYF
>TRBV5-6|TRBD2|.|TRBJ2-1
TGTGCCAGCAGCTTGGGGGCTAGCGGGGGCCCCATTTTACTCGGGCAGTTCTTC
CASSLGASGGPILLGQFF
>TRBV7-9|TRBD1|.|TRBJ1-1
TGTGCCAGCAGCTCCTTGACAGGGATAAACACTGAAGCTTTCTTT
CASSSLTGINTEAFF
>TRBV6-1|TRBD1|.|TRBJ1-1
TGTGCCAGCAGTGAAAGGGGGCGGGCGGTGAACACTGAAGCTTTCTTT
CASSERGRAVNTEAFF
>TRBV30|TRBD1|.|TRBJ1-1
TGTGCCTGGGGGACAGGGAACACTGAAGCTTTCTTT
CAWGTGNTEAFF
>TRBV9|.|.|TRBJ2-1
TGTGCCAGCAGCGTAGGAGGGGGATCCTACAATGAGCAGTTCTTC
CASSVGGGSYNEQFF
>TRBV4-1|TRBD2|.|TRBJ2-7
TGCGCCAGCAGCCGGGGACTAGCGGGGGCCTACGAGCAGTACTTC
CASSRGLAGAYEQYF
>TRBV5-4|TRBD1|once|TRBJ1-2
TGTGCCAGCAGCGCGGGACAGCAAAACTATGGCTACACCTTC
CASSAGQQNYGYTF
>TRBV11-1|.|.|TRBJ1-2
TGTGCCAGCAGCTCGGGACTCACAGGAGGTGGCTACACCTTC
CASSSGLTGGGYTF
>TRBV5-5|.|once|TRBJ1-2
TGTGCCAGCAGCTTGTGGGTAGGTTTGACAGTCTCTGGCTACACCTTC
CASSLWVGLTVSGYTF
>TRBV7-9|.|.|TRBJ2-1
TGTGCCAGCAGCTCACAATTGGCGGGGAATGAGCAGTTCTTC
CASSSQLAGNEQFF
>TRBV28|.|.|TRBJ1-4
TGTGCCAGCGCCGTACCCGGAACTAATGAAAAACTGTTTTTT
CASAVPGTNEKLFF
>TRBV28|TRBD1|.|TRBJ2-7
TGTGCCAGCAGTTTACGCGACAGGGGGCAGTACTTC
CASSLRDRGQYF
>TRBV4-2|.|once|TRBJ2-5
TGTGCCAGCAGCCAGGACTTAGCTCGGACCCAGTACTTC
CASSQDLARTQYF
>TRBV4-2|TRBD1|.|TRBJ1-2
TGTGCCAGCAGCCCTCGACTGGGACAGAACTATGGCTACACCTTC
CASSPRLGQNYGYTF
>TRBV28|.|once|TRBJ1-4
TGTGCCAGCAGTCCAACCACTACAACTAATGAAAAACTGTTTTTT
CASSPTTTTNEKLFF
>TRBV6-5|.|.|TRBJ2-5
TGTGCCAGCAGGAAAGAGACCCAGTACTTC
CASRKETQYF
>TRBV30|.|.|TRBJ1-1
TGTGCCTGGAGACCCGGGGGGAAAACTGAAGCTTTCTTT
CAWRPGGKTEAFF
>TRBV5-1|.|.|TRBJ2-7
TGCGCCAGCAGCTTGGGCCCAGCGGGCCAGCTATTTACCTACGAGCAGTACTTC
CASSLGPAGQLFTYEQYF
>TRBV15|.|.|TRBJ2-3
TGTGCCACCAGCAGAGCGGTGGGGGATACGCAGTATTTT
CATSRAVGDTQYF
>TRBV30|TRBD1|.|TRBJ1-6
TGTGCCTGGAGTTTCCAGACAGGGCTGGATTCACCCCTCCACTTT
CAWSFQTGLDSPLHF
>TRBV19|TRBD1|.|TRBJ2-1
TGTGCCAGTATCTCCCGGACAGGGACGAATGAGCAGTTCTTC
CASISRTGTNEQFF
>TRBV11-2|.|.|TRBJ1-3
TGTGCCAGCAGTCCAATGAGCTCTGGAAACACCATATATTTT
CASSPMSSGNTIYF
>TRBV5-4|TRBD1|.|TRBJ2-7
TGTGCCAGCAGCCAACAGACAGGGGCGTGGGGGGAGCAGTACTTC
CASSQQTGAWGEQYF
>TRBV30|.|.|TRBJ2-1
TGTGCCTGGACGACTAGCTCCTACAATGAGCAGTTCTTC
CAWTTSSYNEQFF
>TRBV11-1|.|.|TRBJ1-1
TGTGCCAGCAGCTTAGGGCCGGAAACTGAAGCTTTCTTT
CASSLGPETEAFF
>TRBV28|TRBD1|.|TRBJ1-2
TGTGCCAGCAGTTCCACAGGGGGCGGGAGCTATGGCTACACCTTC
CASSSTGGGSYGYTF
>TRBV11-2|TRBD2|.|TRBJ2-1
TGTGCCAGCAGCTTAGATCTAGCGGGAGCACCTGAGCAGTTCTTC
CASSLDLAGAPEQFF
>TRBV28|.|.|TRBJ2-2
TGTGCCAGCAGTTTCCTATTGGGCTCCGGGGAGCTGTTTTTT
CASSFLLGSGELFF
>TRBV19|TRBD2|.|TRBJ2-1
TGTGCCAGTAGTATGGCCGGGAGGGCCTACAATGAGCAGTTCTTC
CASSMAGRAYNEQFF
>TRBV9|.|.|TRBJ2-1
TGTGCCAGCAGCGTAGCATCACTATACAATGAGCAGTTCTTC
CASSVASLYNEQFF
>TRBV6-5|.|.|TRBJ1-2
TGTGCCAGCAGTTACGAGAGACGGCGGGGCTACACCTTC
CASSYERRRGYTF
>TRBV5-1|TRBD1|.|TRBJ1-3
TGCGCCAGCAGCTTGTTGGGACAGGGGCTCTCTGGAAACACCATATATTTT
CASSLLGQGLSGNTIYF
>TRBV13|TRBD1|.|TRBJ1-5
TGTGCCAGCAGCCGAGGACAGGAAGGACCCCAGCATTTT
CASSRGQEGPQHF
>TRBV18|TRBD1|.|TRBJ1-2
TGTGCCAGCTCGCTGGGGACAGAAATTTATGGCTACACCTTC
CASSLGTEIYGYTF
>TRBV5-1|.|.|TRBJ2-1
TGCGCCAGCAGCTTGGAGGCTTACAATGAGCAGTTCTTC
CASSLEAYNEQFF
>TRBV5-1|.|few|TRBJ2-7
TGCGCCAGCAGCCCAAGGACAGACCAGCCCTACGAGCAGTACTTC
CASSPRTDQPYEQYF
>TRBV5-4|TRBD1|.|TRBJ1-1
TGTGCCAGCAGCCGGGACAGGGGGCCCATACTCACTGAAGCTTTCTTT
CASSRDRGPILTEAFF
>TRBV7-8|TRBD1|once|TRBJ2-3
TGTGCCAGCAGCTTACTTACGGGACAGGGGGCAACAGATACGCAGTATTTT
CASSLLTGQGATDTQYF
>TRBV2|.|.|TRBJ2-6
TGTGCCAGCAGTGATGGAAGGTCCTCTGGGGCCAACGTCCTGACTTTC
CASSDGRSSGANVLTF
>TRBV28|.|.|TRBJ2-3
TGTGCCAGCAGTTTGCCCAGTAACCTACGGGAGAATAAAGATACGCAGTATTTT
CASSLPSNLRENKDTQYF
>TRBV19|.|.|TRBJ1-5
TGTGCCAGTAGTGATCAAATTGCGGCTCAGCCCCAGCATTTT
CASSDQIAAQPQHF
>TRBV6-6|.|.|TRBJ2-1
TGTGCCAGCAGTATCTCGGGGGTCTACAATGAGCAGTTCTTC
CASSISGVYNEQFF
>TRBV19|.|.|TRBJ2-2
TGTGCCAGTTTATCGGGGGACACCGGGGAGCTGTTTTTT
CASLSGDTGELFF
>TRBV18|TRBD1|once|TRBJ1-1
TGTGCCAGCTCACCCAAATCCGGGACAGGGTTGAACACTGAAGCTTTCTTT
CASSPKSGTGLNTEAFF
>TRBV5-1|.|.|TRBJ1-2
TGCGCCAGCAGCTTGGGAGAGGGCGGCTATGGCTACACCTTC
CASSLGEGGYGYTF
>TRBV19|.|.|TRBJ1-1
TGTGCCAGTATCGACCCAAGTCGCGCTGAAGCTTTCTTT
CASIDPSRAEAFF
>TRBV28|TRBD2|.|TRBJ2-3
TGTGCCAGCAGTTTTTTAGCCGGGAGGGCCACAGATACGCAGTATTTT
CASSFLAGRATDTQYF